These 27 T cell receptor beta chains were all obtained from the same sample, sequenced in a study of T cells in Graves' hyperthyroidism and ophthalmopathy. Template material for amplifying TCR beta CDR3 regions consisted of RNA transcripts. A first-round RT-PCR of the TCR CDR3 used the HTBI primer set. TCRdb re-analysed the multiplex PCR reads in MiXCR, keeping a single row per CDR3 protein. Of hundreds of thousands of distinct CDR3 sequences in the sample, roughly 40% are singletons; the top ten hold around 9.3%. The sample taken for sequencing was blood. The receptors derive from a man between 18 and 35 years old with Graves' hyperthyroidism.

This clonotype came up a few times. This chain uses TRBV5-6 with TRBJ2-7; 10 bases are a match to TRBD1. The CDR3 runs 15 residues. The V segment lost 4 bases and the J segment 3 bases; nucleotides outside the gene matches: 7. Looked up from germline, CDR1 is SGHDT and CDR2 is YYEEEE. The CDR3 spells CASSQGQGIGYEQYF. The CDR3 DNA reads TGTGCCAGCAGCCAGGGACAGGGGATCGGCTACGAGCAGTACTTC.

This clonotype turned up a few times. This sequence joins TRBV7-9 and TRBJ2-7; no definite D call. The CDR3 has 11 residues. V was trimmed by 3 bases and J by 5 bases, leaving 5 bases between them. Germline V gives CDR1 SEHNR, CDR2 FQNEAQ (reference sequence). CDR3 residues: CASSFANEQYF. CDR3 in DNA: TGTGCCAGCAGCTTCGCGAACGAGCAGTACTTC.

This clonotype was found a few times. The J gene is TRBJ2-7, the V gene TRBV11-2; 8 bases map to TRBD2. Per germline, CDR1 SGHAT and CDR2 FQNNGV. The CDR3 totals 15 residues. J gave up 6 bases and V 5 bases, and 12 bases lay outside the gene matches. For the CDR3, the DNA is TGTGCCAGCAGCCAAGAGAGGGTGCGGGGGGCCGAGCAGTACTTC. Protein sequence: CASSQERVRGAEQYF.

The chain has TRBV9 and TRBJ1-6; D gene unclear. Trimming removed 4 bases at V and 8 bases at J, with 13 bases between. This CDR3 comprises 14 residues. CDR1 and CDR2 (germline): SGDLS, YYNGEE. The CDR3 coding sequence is TGTGCCAGCAGCCGGGTGGGGAGGGATTCACCCCTCCACTTT. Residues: CASSRVGRDSPLHF.

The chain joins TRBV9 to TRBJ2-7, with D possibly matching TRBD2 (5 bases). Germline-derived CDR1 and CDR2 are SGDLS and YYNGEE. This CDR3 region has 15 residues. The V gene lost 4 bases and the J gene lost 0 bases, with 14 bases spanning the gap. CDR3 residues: CASSFQAESSYEQYF. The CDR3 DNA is TGTGCCAGCAGCTTCCAAGCGGAGAGCTCCTACGAGCAGTACTTC.

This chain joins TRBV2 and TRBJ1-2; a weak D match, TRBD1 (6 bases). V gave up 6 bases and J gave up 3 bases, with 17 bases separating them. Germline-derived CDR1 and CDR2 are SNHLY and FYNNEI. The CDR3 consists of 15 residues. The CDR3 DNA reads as TGTGCCAGCAGCCCGACCTGGAACAGGGACTATGGCTACACCTTC. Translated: CASSPTWNRDYGYTF.

DNA for the CDR3: TGTGCCAGCAGCCAGACCGGACAGGGTCTCATGAACACTGAAGCTTTCTTT. It is translated as CASSQTGQGLMNTEAFF. This chain joins TRBV7-8 and TRBJ1-1, with TRBD1 matching over 8 bases. The junction had 11 bases not matched to a gene; V was cut back by 5 bases and J by 0 bases. This CDR3 has 17 amino acids. Germline V lookup: CDR1 SGHVS, CDR2 FQNEAQ.

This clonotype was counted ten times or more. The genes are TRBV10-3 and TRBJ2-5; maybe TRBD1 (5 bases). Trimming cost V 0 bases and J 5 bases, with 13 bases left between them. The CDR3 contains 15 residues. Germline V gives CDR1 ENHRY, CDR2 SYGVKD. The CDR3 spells CAISESQGAGETQYF. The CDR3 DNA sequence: TGTGCCATCAGTGAGTCGCAGGGCGCTGGGGAGACCCAGTACTTC.

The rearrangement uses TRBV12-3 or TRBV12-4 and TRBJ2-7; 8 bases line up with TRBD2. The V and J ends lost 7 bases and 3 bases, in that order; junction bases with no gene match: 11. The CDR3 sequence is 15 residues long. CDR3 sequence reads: CASTLGGGLNYEQYF. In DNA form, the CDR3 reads TGTGCCAGCACCCTTGGCGGGGGGCTTAACTACGAGCAGTACTTC.

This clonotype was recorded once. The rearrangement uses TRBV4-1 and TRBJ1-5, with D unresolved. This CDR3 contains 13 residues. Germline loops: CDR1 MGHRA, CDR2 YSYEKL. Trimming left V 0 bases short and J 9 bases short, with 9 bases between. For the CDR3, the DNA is TGCGCCAGCAGCCAAGATATTGATCGGCCCCAGCATTTT. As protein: CASSQDIDRPQHF.

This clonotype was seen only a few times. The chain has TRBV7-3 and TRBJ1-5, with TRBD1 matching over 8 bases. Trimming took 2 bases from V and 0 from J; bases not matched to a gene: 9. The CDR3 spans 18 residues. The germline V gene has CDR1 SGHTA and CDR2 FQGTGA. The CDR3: CASSLGAGGSYSNQPQHF. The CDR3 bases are TGTGCCAGCAGCTTAGGGGCAGGGGGCTCATATAGCAATCAGCCCCAGCATTTT.

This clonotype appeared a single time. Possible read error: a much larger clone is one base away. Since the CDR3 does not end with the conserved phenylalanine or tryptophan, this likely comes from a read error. CDR3 residues: CASSEIGRGDYGYTL. The DNA of the CDR3 is TGTGCCAGCAGTGAAATAGGACGGGGGGATTACGGCTACACCCTC. The V and J genes are TRBV2 and TRBJ1-2, with D perhaps TRBD1 (5 bases). With 2 bases removed from V and 8 bases from J, the gap between germline ends came to 18 bases. Per the germline V gene, CDR1 is SNHLY and CDR2 is FYNNEI. This CDR3 region has 15 residues.

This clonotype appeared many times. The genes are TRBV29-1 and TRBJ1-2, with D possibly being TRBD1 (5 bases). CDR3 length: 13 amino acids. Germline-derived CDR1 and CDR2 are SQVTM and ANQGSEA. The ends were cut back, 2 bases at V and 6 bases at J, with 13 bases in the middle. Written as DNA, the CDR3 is TGCAGCGTTGAAAGTCCAGGGTCAGATGGCTACACCTTC. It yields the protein CSVESPGSDGYTF.

CDR3 protein: CASSFRIHTEAFF. The DNA of the CDR3 is TGTGCCAGCAGTTTTCGGATTCACACTGAAGCTTTCTTT. The chain is built from TRBV6-5 and TRBJ1-1; D gene unclear. Germline CDR1 is MNHEY and CDR2 is SVGAGI. V lost 4 bases and J lost 3, with 9 bases in between. There are 13 residues in the CDR3.

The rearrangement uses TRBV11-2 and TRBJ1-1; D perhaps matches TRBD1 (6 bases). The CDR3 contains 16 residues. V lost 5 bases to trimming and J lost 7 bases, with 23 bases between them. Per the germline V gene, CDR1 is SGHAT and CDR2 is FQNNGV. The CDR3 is CASSLWVAGTPVEAFF. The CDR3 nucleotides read TGTGCCAGCAGCCTTTGGGTGGCAGGGACACCTGTTGAAGCTTTCTTT.

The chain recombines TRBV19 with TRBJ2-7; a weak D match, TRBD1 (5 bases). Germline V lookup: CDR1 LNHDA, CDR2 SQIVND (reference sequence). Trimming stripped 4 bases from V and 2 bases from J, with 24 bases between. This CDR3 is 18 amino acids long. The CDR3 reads CASSRILSGKDNPYEQYF. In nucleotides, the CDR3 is TGTGCCAGTAGTAGAATCCTCTCCGGAAAGGACAACCCCTACGAGCAGTACTTC.

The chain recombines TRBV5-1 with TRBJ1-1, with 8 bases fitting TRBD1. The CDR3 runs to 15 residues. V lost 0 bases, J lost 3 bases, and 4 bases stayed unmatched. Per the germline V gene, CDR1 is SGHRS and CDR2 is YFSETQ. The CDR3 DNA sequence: TGCGCCAGCAGCTTGGGTCAGGGGGCTTACACTGAAGCTTTCTTT. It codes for CASSLGQGAYTEAFF.

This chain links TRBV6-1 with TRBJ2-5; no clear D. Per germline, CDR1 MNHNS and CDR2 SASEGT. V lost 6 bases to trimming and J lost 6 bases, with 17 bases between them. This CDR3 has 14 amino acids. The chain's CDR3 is CASRASPLVQTQYF. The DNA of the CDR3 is TGTGCCAGCAGGGCATCCCCCTTGGTACAGACCCAGTACTTC.

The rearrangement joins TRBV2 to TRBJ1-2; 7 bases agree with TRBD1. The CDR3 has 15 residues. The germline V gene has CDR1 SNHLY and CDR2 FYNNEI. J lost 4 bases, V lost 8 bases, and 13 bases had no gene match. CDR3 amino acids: CASRDSSTLGYGYTF. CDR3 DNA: TGTGCCAGCCGGGACAGCTCTACCTTGGGCTATGGCTACACCTTC.

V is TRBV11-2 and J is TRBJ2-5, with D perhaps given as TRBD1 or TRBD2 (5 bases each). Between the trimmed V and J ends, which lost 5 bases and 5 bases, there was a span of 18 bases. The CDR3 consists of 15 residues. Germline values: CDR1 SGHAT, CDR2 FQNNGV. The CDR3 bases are TGTGCCAGCAGCCTCCGGGGCAATCTCAGGGAGACCCAGTACTTC. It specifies CASSLRGNLRETQYF. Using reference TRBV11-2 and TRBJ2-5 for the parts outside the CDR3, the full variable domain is EAGVAQSPRYKIIEKRQSVAFWCNPISGHATLYWYQQILGQGPKLLIQFQNNGVVDDSQLPKDRFSAERLKGVDSTLKIQPAKLEDSAVYLCASSLRGNLRETQYFGPGTRLLVL.

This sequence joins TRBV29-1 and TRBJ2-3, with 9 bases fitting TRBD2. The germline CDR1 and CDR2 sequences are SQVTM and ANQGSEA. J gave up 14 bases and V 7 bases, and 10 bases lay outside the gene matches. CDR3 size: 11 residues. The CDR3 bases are TGCAGCGGGGGTAGCGGGAGTCTTGCGTATTTT. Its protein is CSGGSGSLAYF.

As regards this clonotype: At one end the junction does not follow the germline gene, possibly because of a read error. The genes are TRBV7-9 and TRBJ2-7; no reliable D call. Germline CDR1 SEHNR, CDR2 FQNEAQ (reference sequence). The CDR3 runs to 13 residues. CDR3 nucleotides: TGTGCCAGCAGCTTAGAGTTCACTACCGGCCCTCTCTTC. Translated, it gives CASSLEFTTGPLF.

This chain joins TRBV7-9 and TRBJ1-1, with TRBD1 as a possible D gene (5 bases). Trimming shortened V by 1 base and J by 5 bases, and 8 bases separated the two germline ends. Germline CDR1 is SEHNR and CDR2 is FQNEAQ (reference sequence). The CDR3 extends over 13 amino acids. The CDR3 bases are TGTGCCAGCAGCTTAGAGGACAAAACTGAAGCTTTCTTT. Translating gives CASSLEDKTEAFF. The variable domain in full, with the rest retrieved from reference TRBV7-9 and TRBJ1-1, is DTGVSQNPRHKITKRGQNVTFRCDPISEHNRLYWYRQTLGQGPEFLTYFQNEAQLEKSRLLSDRFSAERPKGSFSTLEIQRTEQGDSAMYLCASSLEDKTEAFFGQGTRLTVV.

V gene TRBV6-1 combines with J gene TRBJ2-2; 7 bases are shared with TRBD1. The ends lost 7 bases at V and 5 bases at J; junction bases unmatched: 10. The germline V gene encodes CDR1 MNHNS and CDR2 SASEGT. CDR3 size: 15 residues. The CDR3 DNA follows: TGTGCCAGCACCCCGGACAGGATCTCGACCGGGGAGCTGTTTTTT. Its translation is CASTPDRISTGELFF.

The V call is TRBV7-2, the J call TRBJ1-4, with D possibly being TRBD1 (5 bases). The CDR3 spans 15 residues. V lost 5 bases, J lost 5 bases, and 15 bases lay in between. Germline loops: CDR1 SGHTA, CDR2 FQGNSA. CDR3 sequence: CASSPPGRGNEKLFF. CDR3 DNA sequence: TGTGCCAGCAGCCCCCCGGGCCGGGGGAATGAAAAACTGTTTTTT.

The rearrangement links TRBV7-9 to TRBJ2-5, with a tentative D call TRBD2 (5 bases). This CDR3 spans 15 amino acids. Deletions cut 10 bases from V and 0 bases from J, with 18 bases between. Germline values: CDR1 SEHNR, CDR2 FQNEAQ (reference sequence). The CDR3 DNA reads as TGTGCCACCCCGGGTGAGCGGATTGACCAAGAGACCCAGTACTTC. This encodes CATPGERIDQETQYF.

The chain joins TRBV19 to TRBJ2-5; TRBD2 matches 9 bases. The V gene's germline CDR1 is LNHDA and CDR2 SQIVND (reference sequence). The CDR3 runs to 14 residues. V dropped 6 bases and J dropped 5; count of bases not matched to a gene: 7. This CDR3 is CASSPEREVETQYF. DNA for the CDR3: TGTGCCAGTAGCCCCGAGCGGGAGGTGGAGACCCAGTACTTC. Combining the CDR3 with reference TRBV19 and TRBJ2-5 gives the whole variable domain DGGITQSPKYLFRKEGQNVTLSCEQNLNHDAMYWYRQDPGQGLRLIYYSQIVNDFQKGDIAEGYSVSREKKESFPLTVTSAQKNPTAFYLCASSPEREVETQYFGPGTRLLVL.